The present T cell receptor beta chain was sequenced within a study of blood T cell repertoires in COVID-19. Across the study: The samples span acute and convalescent COVID-19 from the United States, Italy and Spain. PBMCs, B-cell-depleted T cells, or T cells provided the cDNA or gDNA that made up the material.

Per the original methods: Estimates of nucleated cell counts were drawn from the amplification of reference gene primers. TCRdb's copy holds only in-frame clones and misses some; the assay was immunoSEQ multiplex PCR. The V and J calls and clone size come from that table; D and trimming were worked out from the DNA. This sample has tens of thousands of clones; about 73% occur once, and the top ten carry roughly 27%. V shed 0 bases, J shed 4 bases, and the junction held 2 bases outside the gene matches. Germline V CDR1 and CDR2: PRHDT, FYEKMQ (reference sequence). The CDR3 covers 16 residues. This chain connects TRBV13 to TRBJ2-1; 11 bases map to TRBD2. The receptor was derived from a woman at least 80 years old with acute or convalescent COVID-19. Sequencing was carried out using peripheral blood. CDR3 nucleotides: TGTGCCAGCAGCTTAGGGGCTAGCGGGAGGTACAATGAGCAGTTCTTC. Amino acid sequence: CASSLGASGRYNEQFF.